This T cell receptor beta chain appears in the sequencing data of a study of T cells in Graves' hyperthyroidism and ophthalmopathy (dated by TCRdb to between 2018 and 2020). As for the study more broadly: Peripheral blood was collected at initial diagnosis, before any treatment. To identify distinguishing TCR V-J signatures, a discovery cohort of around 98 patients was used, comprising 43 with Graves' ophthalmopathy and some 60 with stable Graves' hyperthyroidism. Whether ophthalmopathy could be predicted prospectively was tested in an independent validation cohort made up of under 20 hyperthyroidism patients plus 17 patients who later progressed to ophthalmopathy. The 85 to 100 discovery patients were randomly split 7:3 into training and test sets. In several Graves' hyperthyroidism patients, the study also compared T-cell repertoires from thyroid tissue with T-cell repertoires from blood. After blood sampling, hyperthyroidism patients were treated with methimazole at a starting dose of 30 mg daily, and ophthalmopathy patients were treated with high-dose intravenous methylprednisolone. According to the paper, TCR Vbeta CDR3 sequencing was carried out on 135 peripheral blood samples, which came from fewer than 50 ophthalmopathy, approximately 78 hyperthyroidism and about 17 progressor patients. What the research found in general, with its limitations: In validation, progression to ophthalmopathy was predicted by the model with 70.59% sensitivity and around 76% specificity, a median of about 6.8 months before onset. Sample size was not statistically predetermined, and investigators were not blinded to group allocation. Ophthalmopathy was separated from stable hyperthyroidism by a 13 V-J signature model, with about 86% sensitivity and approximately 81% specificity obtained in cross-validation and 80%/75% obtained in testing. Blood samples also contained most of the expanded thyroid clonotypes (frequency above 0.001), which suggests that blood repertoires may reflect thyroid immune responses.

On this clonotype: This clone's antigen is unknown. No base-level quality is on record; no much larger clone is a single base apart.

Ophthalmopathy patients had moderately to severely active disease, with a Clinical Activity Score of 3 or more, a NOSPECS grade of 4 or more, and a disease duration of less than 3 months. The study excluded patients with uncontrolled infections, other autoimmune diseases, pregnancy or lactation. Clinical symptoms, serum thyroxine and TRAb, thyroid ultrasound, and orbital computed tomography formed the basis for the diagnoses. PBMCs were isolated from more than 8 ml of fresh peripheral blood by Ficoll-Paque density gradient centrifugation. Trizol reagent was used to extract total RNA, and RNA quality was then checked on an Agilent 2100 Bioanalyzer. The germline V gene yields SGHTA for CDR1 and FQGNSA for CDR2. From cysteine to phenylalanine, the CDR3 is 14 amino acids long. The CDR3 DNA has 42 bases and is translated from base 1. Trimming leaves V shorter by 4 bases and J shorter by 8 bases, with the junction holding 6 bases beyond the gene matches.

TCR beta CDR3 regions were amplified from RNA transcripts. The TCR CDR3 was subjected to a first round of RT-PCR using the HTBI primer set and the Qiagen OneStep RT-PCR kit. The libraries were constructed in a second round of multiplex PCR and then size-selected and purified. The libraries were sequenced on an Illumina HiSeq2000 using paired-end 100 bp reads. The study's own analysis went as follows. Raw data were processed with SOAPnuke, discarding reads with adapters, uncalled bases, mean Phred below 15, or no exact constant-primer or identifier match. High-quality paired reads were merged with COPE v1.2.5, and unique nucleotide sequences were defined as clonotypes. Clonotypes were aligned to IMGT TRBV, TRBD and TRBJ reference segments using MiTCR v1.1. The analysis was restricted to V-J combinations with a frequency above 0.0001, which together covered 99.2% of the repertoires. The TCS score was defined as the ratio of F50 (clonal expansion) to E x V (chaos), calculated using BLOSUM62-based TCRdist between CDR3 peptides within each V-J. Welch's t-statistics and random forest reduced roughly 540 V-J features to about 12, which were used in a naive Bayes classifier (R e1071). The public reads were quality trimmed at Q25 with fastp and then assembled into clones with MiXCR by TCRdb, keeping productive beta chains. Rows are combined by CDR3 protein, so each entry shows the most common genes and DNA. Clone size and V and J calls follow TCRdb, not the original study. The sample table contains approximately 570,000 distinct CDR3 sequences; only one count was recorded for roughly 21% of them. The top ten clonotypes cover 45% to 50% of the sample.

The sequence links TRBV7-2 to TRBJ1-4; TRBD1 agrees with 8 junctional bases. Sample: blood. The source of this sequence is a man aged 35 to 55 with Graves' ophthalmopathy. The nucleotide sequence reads TGTGCCAGCAGCTGGGGACAGGTTGGCGAAAAACTGTTTTTT. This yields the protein CASSWGQVGEKLFF.